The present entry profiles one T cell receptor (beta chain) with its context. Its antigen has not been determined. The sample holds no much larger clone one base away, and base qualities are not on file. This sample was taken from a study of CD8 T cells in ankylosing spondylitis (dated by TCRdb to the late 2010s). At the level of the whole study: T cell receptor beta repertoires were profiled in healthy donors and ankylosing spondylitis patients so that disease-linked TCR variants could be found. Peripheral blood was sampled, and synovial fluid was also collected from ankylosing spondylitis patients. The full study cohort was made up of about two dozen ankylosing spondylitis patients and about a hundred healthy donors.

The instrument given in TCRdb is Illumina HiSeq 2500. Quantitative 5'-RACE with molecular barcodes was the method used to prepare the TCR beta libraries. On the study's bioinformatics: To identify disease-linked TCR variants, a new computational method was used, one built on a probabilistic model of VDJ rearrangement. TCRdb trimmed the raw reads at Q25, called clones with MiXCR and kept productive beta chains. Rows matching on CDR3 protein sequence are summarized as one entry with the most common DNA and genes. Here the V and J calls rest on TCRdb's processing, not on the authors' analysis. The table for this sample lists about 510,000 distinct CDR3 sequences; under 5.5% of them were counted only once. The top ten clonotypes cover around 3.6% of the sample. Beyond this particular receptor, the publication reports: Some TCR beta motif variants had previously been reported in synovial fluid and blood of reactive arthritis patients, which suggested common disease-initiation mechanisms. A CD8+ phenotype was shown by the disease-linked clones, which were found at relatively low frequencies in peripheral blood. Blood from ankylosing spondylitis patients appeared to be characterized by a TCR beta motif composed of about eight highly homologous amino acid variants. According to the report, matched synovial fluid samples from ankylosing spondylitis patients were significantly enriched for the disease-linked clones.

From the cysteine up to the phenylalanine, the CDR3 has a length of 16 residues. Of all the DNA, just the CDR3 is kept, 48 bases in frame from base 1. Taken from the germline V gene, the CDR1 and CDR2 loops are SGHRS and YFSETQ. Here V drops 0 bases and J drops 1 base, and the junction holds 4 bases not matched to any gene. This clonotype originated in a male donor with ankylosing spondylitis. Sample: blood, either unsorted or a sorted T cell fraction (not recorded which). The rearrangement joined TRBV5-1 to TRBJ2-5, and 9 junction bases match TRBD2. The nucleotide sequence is TGCGCCAGCAGCTTGGCCCCGACTAGCGGCCAAGAGACCCAGTACTTC. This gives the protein CASSLAPTSGQETQYF.